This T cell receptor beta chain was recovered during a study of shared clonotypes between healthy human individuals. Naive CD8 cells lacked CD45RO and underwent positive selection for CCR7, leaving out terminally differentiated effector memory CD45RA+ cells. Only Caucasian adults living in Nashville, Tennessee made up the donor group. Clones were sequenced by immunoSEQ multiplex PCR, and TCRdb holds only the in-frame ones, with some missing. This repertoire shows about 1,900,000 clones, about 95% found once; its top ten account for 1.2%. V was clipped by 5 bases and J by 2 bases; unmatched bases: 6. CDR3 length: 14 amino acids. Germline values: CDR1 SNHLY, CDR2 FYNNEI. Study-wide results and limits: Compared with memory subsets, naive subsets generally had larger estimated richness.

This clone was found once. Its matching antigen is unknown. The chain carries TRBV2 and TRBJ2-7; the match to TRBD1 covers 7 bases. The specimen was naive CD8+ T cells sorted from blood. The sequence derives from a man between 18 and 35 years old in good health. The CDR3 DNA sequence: TGTGCCAGCAGTCTTACCCAGGGGGCCTACGAGCAGTACTTC. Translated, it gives CASSLTQGAYEQYF. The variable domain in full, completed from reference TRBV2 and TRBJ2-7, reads EPEVTQTPSHQVTQMGQEVILRCVPISNHLYFYWYRQILGQKVEFLVSFYNNEISEKSEIFDDQFSVERPDGSNFTLKIRSTKLEDSAMYFCASSLTQGAYEQYFGPGTRLTVT.